This T cell receptor (beta chain) was profiled in a study of prognosis after radiotherapy for stage I lung cancer. Study at large: With more than ten men and five to seven women, the cohort's median age was around 74 years, range 53–84.

The study amplified the TCR beta CDR3 region from genomic DNA. This amplification was carried out by two rounds of multiplex PCR. Used in first-round PCR were primers specific to each TRBV and TRBJ gene. TCRdb itself ran the multiplex PCR reads through MiXCR, one entry per CDR3 protein. The sample holds approximately 26,000 distinct CDR3 sequences; about two fifths are singletons and the top ten take approximately 21%. J lost 1 base, V lost 7 bases, and 3 bases had no gene match. The CDR3 contains 12 residues. Looked up from germline, CDR1 is DFQATT and CDR2 is SNEGSKA (reference sequence). The authors drew approximately 6 milliliters of peripheral blood at each of two time points. This clonotype appeared a few times. Antigen: not known. General study findings and limits: Reportedly, the usage of TRBV and TRBJ genes was not the same in patients with and without metastases.

The rearrangement joins TRBV20-1 to TRBJ2-5; 7 bases map to TRBD1. The clonotype was recovered from a donor over 45 with non-small cell lung cancer. The input for sequencing was PBMCs, taken before or after stereotactic body radiation therapy (not recorded which). CDR3 in DNA: TGCAGTGTTACAGGGGTCCAAGAGACCCAGTACTTC. It yields the protein CSVTGVQETQYF.